Each of the 5 T cell receptor beta chains below was sequenced from the same sample in a study of T cell changes during pregnancy in multiple sclerosis. The repertoire was sequenced with immunoSEQ multiplex PCR; TCRdb's copy has only in-frame clones and lacks some. The repertoire holds tens of thousands of clones, with approximately 90% as singletons. The sequenced sample was CD4+ T cells from peripheral blood mononuclear cells, obtained in the second trimester of pregnancy. The receptor set was obtained from a female donor with multiple sclerosis, enrolled in a pregnancy study.

J is TRBJ1-5 and V is TRBV4-2; D gene unclear. Germline V CDR1 and CDR2: LGHNA, YNFKEQ. The CDR3 has 15 amino acids. Trimming took off 0 bases at V and 2 bases at J, with 8 bases between the two ends. The CDR3 protein is CASSQDPNGNQPQHF. Written as DNA, the CDR3 is TGTGCCAGCAGCCAAGACCCCAATGGCAATCAGCCCCAGCATTTT.

This clone was seen only a few times. This chain links TRBV7-9 with TRBJ1-6; the D is unclear. Germline CDR1 SEHNR, CDR2 FQNEAQ (reference sequence). The CDR3 consists of 12 residues. The V and J ends lost 2 bases and 13 bases respectively, with 9 bases between them. CDR3 sequence (DNA): TGTGCCAGCAGCTTATCTGAGCCCCCCCTCCACTTT. Protein: CASSLSEPPLHF.

V usage is TRBV9 and J usage is TRBJ2-2; possibly TRBD2 for D (6 bases). V shed 4 bases and J shed 2 bases, with 15 bases lying between them. CDR3 length: 16 residues. CDR1 is SGDLS, CDR2 YYNGEE, per germline. The CDR3 DNA reads as TGTGCCAGCAGCTTCTCCGGACTATTAAACACCGGGGAGCTGTTTTTT. Its protein product is CASSFSGLLNTGELFF.

Only one count was recorded for this clone. The gene calls are TRBV30 and TRBJ2-3; D remains unclear. Germline-derived CDR1 and CDR2 are GTSNPN and SVGIG (reference sequence). With 3 bases removed from V and 2 bases from J, the gap between germline ends came to 9 bases. The CDR3 runs 13 residues. This CDR3 reads CAWSKQNTDTQYF. The CDR3 DNA is TGTGCCTGGAGCAAGCAAAACACAGATACGCAGTATTTT.

This clone was seen a single time. The chain links TRBV6-1 to TRBJ1-1, with TRBD1 matching over 7 bases. The CDR3 loop spans 14 amino acids. Per germline, CDR1 MNHNS and CDR2 SASEGT. With 5 bases clipped from V and 3 bases from J, the junction kept 6 bases outside the gene matches. CDR3 nucleotide sequence: TGTGCCAGCAGTAGACAGGGTTCGGACACTGAAGCTTTCTTT. Translated: CASSRQGSDTEAFF.